The entry below gives a single T cell receptor beta chain sequence along with its context. Its specificity is not known. These data belong to a study of OX40 agonist ivuxolimab in advanced cancers. Study-level points and caveats: The mean number of expanded clones was higher in CD8+ T cells than in CD4+.

Assay used: immunoSEQ multiplex PCR; TCRdb lists only in-frame clones, some missing. The repertoire has about 79,000 clones, approximately 86% of them found once; the top ten carry over 3%. The CDR3 has 13 residues. CDR1 is SQVTM, CDR2 ANQGSEA, per germline. V was pared by 8 bases and J by 5 bases, with 7 bases of the junction left unmatched. This clonotype was obtained from an adult with an advanced solid tumor such as melanoma, head and neck, liver or kidney cancer. This material consisted of CD4+ or CD8+ T cells sorted from blood, taken in a trial of the OX40 agonist ivuxolimab. This chain joins TRBV29-1 and TRBJ2-3; TRBD2 agrees at 10 bases. The CDR3 protein is CSPSGRRGDTQYF. CDR3 in DNA: TGCAGCCCTAGCGGGAGAAGGGGAGATACGCAGTATTTT.